A single sample gave rise to the 3 T cell receptor beta chains below, sequenced in a study of identical twins (dated by TCRdb to the mid-2010s). Library preparation employed 5' RACE. TCRdb names Illumina HiSeq 2000 as the instrument used. TCRdb trimmed public reads at Q25 via fastp, called clones via MiXCR and kept in-frame beta chains. CDR3 protein sequences are deduplicated, and each keeps its most common genes and DNA. The sample profile shows about 470,000 distinct CDR3 sequences; roughly a quarter of them were found once. Roughly 2.8% of the sample comes from the top ten. The sample also formed part of further work on T cells expressing NK-cell markers.

The sequenced sample consisted of CD4+ T cells sorted from blood. These receptors all stem from a young woman in good health.

The chain links TRBV5-1 to TRBJ2-1; 8 bases align to TRBD2. J was trimmed by 4 bases and V by 2 bases; bases with no gene match: 5. This CDR3 region has 15 residues. Germline CDR1 SGHRS, CDR2 YFSETQ. The CDR3 loop reads CASSLLAESYNEQFF. DNA for the CDR3: TGCGCCAGCAGCTTACTAGCGGAGTCTTACAATGAGCAGTTCTTC.

This clonotype has a handful of counts. The chain couples TRBV15 to TRBJ2-7, with D possibly TRBD1 on 5 matching bases. The V end lost 2 bases, the J end lost 2 bases, and 7 bases lay between the germline ends. Germline V lookup: CDR1 LNHNV, CDR2 YYDKDF (reference sequence). The CDR3 is made up of 13 amino acids. The CDR3 DNA sequence: TGTGCCACCAGCAGACAGGGCCCCTACGAGCAGTACTTC. Translated: CATSRQGPYEQYF.

The gene calls are TRBV7-8 and TRBJ2-3; D is uncertain. V was shortened by 2 bases and J by 6 bases, with 12 bases between the two germline ends. In germline, CDR1 is SGHVS, CDR2 FQNEAQ. This CDR3 region has 14 residues. Written as DNA, the CDR3 is TGTGCCAGCAGCTTAAGCCGCGGTCGGGATACGCAGTATTTT. Translating it yields CASSLSRGRDTQYF.